A single sample is the source of the 5 T cell receptor beta chains below, sequenced in a study of shared clonotypes between healthy human individuals. Libraries were prepared by immunoSEQ multiplex PCR; TCRdb keeps only in-frame clonotypes and omits some of them. The sample includes some 470,000 clones, about 82% of them seen just once. Sequenced input: PBMCs. These receptor sequences come from a woman between 40 and 50 years old in good health. Some clones in this sample may be carry-over from other donors' samples.

A note on this clone: Other DNA sequences in this sample translate to the same CDR3. This sequence joins TRBV15 and TRBJ2-7; D is ambiguous. V was shortened by 0 bases and J by 3 bases, with 12 bases between the two germline ends. Per germline, CDR1 LNHNV and CDR2 YYDKDF (reference sequence). The CDR3 is 15 amino acids. The CDR3 coding sequence is TGTGCCACCAGCAGAGATGGCGACTCCTTCTACGAGCAGTACTTC. Its translation: CATSRDGDSFYEQYF. The full variable domain, with the rest looked up from reference TRBV15 and TRBJ2-7, is DAMVIQNPRYQVTQFGKPVTLSCSQTLNHNVMYWYQQKSSQAPKLLFHYYDKDFNNEADTPDNFQSRRPNTSFCFLDIRSPGLGDTAMYLCATSRDGDSFYEQYFGPGTRLTVT.

In nucleotides, the CDR3 is TGTGCCAGCAGCCAAATAGCGGGAGACAGATACGAGCAGTACTTC. Translating it yields CASSQIAGDRYEQYF. This chain links TRBV4-2 with TRBJ2-7, with 9 bases identical to TRBD2. V lost 2 bases, J lost 4 bases, and 6 bases stayed unmatched. The CDR3 consists of 15 residues. The germline V gene has CDR1 LGHNA and CDR2 YNFKEQ.

The V and J genes are TRBV5-6 and TRBJ2-7; 10 bases are a match to TRBD1. Germline V lookup: CDR1 SGHDT, CDR2 YYEEEE. J lost 7 bases, V lost 3 bases, and 7 bases had no gene match. This CDR3 is built from 14 residues. The CDR3 reads CASSWVTGGVEQYF. In nucleotides, the CDR3 is TGTGCCAGCAGCTGGGTGACAGGGGGCGTTGAGCAGTACTTC.

The CDR3 region has the DNA TGTGCCAGCAGCCCTCTAAGGGCCGGGGAGCTGTTTTTT. Translated, it gives CASSPLRAGELFF. The chain is built from TRBV7-9 and TRBJ2-2; D uncertain. Germline CDR1 reads SEHNR; CDR2 reads FQNEAQ (reference sequence). The CDR3 loop spans 13 amino acids. Trimming removed 5 bases from V and 6 bases from J, with 10 bases in between. Variable domain in full (rest from reference TRBV7-9 and TRBJ2-2): DTGVSQNPRHKITKRGQNVTFRCDPISEHNRLYWYRQTLGQGPEFLTYFQNEAQLEKSRLLSDRFSAERPKGSFSTLEIQRTEQGDSAMYLCASSPLRAGELFFGEGSRLTVL.

CDR3 region: CASSAGQTYGYTF. The CDR3 coding sequence is TGTGCCAGCAGTGCGGGGCAGACCTATGGCTACACCTTC. The J gene is TRBJ1-2, the V gene TRBV2; tentative D call: TRBD1 (5 bases). The V gene lost 4 bases and the J gene lost 4 bases, with 10 bases spanning the gap. The germline CDR1 and CDR2 sequences are SNHLY and FYNNEI. The CDR3 contains 13 residues.